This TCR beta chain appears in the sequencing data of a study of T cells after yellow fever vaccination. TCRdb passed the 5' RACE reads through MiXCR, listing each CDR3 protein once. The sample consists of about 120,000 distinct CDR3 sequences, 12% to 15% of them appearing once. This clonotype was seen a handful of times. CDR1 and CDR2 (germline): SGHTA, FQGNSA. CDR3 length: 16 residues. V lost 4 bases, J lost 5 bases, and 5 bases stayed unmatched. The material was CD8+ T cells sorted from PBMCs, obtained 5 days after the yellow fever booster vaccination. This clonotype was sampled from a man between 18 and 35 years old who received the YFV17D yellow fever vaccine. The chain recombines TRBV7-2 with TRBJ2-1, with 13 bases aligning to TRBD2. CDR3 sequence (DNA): TGTGCCAGCAGCTGGCCTACTAGCGGGGGGGACAATGAGCAGTTCTTC. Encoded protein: CASSWPTSGGDNEQFF.